These 10 T cell receptor beta chains share one sample of origin, sequenced in a study of beta chain features in type 1 diabetes. Expressed TCRB transcripts were sequenced because the isolated RNA had all been reverse transcribed beforehand. The protocol was immunoSEQ multiplex PCR, while the TCRdb copy is restricted to in-frame clones and leaves out a portion. The sample carries approximately 150,000 clones, 7% to 10% recorded once. Sequences were obtained from central memory CD4+ T cells from blood. These receptors came from a woman aged 18-29 years in good health.

This clone was detected a few times. The J gene is TRBJ1-2, the V gene TRBV30; D not certain. The CDR3 length is 11 residues. The V gene's germline CDR1 is GTSNPN and CDR2 SVGIG (reference sequence). Trimming took 3 bases from V and 7 from J, leaving 9 bases between them. In DNA, the CDR3 is TGTGCCTGGAGAAAATCCGGTGGCTACACCTTC. This encodes CAWRKSGGYTF.

The DNA for the CDR3 is TGTGCCAGTACCGACAGGGGGCTAGAGACCCAGTACTTC. As protein: CASTDRGLETQYF. The chain employs TRBV19 and TRBJ2-5, with 10 bases lining up with TRBD1. The V segment lost 7 bases and the J segment 4 bases; nucleotides outside the gene matches: 3. The CDR3 spans 13 residues. Germline V gene data show CDR1 as LNHDA and CDR2 as SQIVND (reference sequence). Full variable domain (rest looked up from reference TRBV19 and TRBJ2-5): DGGITQSPKYLFRKEGQNVTLSCEQNLNHDAMYWYRQDPGQGLRLIYYSQIVNDFQKGDIAEGYSVSREKKESFPLTVTSAQKNPTAFYLCASTDRGLETQYFGPGTRLLVL.

This clone was observed a few times. Here the CDR3 reads CASSYSRGAPLHF. CDR3 nucleotide sequence: TGTGCCAGCAGTTACTCCAGGGGCGCACCCCTCCACTTT. The J gene is TRBJ1-6, the V gene TRBV6-5, with D perhaps TRBD1 (6 bases). This CDR3 is built from 13 residues. Germline values: CDR1 MNHEY, CDR2 SVGAGI. V gave up 0 bases and J gave up 11 bases, with 8 bases separating them.

This clone has just a few counts. V usage is TRBV7-9 and J usage is TRBJ1-1; D is unclear. This CDR3 region has 12 residues. Trimming pared 1 base from V and 12 bases from J, leaving 12 bases between. Germline CDR1 is SEHNR and CDR2 is FQNEAQ (reference sequence). The CDR3 coding sequence is TGTGCCAGCAGCTTAGACTTAACGGGAACTTTCTTT. Protein sequence: CASSLDLTGTFF.

The chain has TRBV7-9 and TRBJ2-1; 11 bases line up with TRBD1. This CDR3 has 15 amino acids. From germline, CDR1 is SEHNR and CDR2 FQNEAQ (reference sequence). The ends lost 5 bases at V and 9 bases at J; junction bases unmatched: 9. The CDR3 DNA is TGTGCCAGCAGCCCCATGGGGACAGGGGGGACTGAGCAGTTCTTC. As protein: CASSPMGTGGTEQFF. The full variable domain, completed using reference TRBV7-9 and TRBJ2-1, is DTGVSQNPRHKITKRGQNVTFRCDPISEHNRLYWYRQTLGQGPEFLTYFQNEAQLEKSRLLSDRFSAERPKGSFSTLEIQRTEQGDSAMYLCASSPMGTGGTEQFFGPGTRLTVL.

This clone was detected only a few times. This chain joins TRBV5-4 and TRBJ2-1; 10 nucleotides match TRBD2. CDR1 and CDR2 (germline): SGHNT, YYREEE (reference sequence). V gave up 0 bases and J gave up 3 bases; unmatched junction bases: 0. CDR3 length: 15 amino acids. The CDR3 spells CASSLEREGYNEQFF. CDR3 in DNA: TGTGCCAGCAGCTTGGAGCGGGAGGGCTACAATGAGCAGTTCTTC.

This clone occurred a few times. This chain joins TRBV5-1 and TRBJ1-6, with 11 bases identical to TRBD1. J lost 9 bases, V lost 3 bases, and 2 bases had no gene match. In germline, CDR1 is SGHRS, CDR2 YFSETQ. This CDR3 comprises 14 residues. CDR3 coding DNA: TGCGCCAGCAGCTGGGGGACAGGGGGTTCACCCCTCCACTTT. Protein: CASSWGTGGSPLHF. Based on the CDR3 plus reference TRBV5-1 and TRBJ1-6, the full variable domain is KAGVTQTPRYLIKTRGQQVTLSCSPISGHRSVSWYQQTPGQGLQFLFEYFSETQRNKGNFPGRFSGRQFSNSRSEMNVSTLELGDSALYLCASSWGTGGSPLHFGNGTRLTVT.

The genes are TRBV12-5 and TRBJ1-2; no clear D gene. The CDR3 is made up of 15 amino acids. Trimming shortened V by 0 bases and J by 3 bases, and 11 bases separated the two germline ends. CDR1 and CDR2 (germline): LGHNT, FRNRAP. The CDR3 spells CASGLVPNEDYGYTF. The CDR3 nucleotides are TGTGCTAGTGGTTTGGTCCCGAATGAGGACTATGGCTACACCTTC.

This clone has more than one count but fewer than ten. The rearrangement joins TRBV30 to TRBJ2-5, with TRBD2 matching 15 bases. Germline V CDR1 and CDR2: GTSNPN, SVGIG (reference sequence). This CDR3 region has 16 residues. V dropped 4 bases and J dropped 11; count of bases not matched to a gene: 14. CDR3 region: CAWTNPIRTSGRGQYF. For the CDR3, the DNA is TGTGCCTGGACCAACCCAATCCGGACTAGCGGGAGGGGGCAGTACTTC.

This clone was detected a few times. The rearrangement uses TRBV6-5 and TRBJ2-7; no definite D call. The CDR3 loop spans 16 amino acids. Germline V CDR1 and CDR2: MNHEY, SVGAGI. Trimming left V 0 bases short and J 3 bases short, with 15 bases between. CDR3 protein: CASSYSGYGSLYEQYF. The CDR3 DNA follows: TGTGCCAGCAGTTACTCCGGGTATGGCAGCCTCTACGAGCAGTACTTC.